This TCR beta chain derives from a study of regulatory and conventional T cells in breast cancer (dated by TCRdb to between 2015 and 2016). This clonotype was picked up a small number of times. Its cognate antigen has yet to be identified. Base qualities are missing; no much larger clone stands one base away. The library was prepared using PCR. The sequencer listed for this sample is Illumina MiSeq. TCRdb trimmed public reads at Q25 via fastp, called clones via MiXCR and kept in-frame beta chains. Rows merge per CDR3 protein into single entries with the most common DNA and genes. The sample data list about 16,000 distinct CDR3 sequences, and around 30% of these were observed just once. Approximately 1.6% of the sample belongs to the ten largest clones. The CDR1 and CDR2 encoded by the germline V gene are MNHEY and SVGAGI. V drops 6 bases and J drops 0 bases, leaving 12 bases in between. The CDR3 runs 14 residues from the cysteine to the phenylalanine. Only CDR3 DNA is held: 42 bases, read in frame from base 1.

Sequencing was performed on conventional T cells from blood. The TCR sequence derives from a female donor in good health. The rearrangement joined TRBV6-5 to TRBJ2-7; TRBD1 could be the D gene, as 5 bases match. The DNA is as follows: TGTGCCAGCAGCTTCGACAGTTCCTCCTACGAGCAGTACTTC. Its protein is CASSFDSSSYEQYF.